Reported below is one T cell receptor (beta chain). This specimen comes from a study of T cell changes during pregnancy in multiple sclerosis. V shed 4 bases and J shed 2 bases, with 10 bases lying between them. Germline lookup yields CDR1 MNHEY and CDR2 SVGAGI. CDR3 length: 14 residues. Method: immunoSEQ multiplex PCR; TCRdb's copy keeps in-frame clones and lacks some. The table lists about 50,000 clones, about nine tenths of them singletons. This sequence originates from a female donor with multiple sclerosis, enrolled in a pregnancy study. This specimen was CD4+ T cells from peripheral blood mononuclear cells, taken in the second trimester of pregnancy. The genes are TRBV6-5 and TRBJ2-3, with a tentative D call TRBD2 (5 bases). The CDR3 here is CASSLSLATDTQYF. CDR3 nucleotides: TGTGCCAGCAGTTTAAGTCTAGCCACAGATACGCAGTATTTT.